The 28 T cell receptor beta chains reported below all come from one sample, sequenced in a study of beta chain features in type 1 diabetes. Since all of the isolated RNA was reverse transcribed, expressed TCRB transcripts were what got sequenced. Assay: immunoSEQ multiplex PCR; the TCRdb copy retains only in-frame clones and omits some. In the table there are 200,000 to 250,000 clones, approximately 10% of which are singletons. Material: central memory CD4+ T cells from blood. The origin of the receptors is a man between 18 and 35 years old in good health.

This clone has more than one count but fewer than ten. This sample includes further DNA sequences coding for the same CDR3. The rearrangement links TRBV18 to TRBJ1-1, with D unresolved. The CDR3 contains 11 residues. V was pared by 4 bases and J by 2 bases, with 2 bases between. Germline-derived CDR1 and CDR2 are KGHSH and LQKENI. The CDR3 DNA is TGTGCCAGCTCACTCAACACTGAAGCTTTCTTT. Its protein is CASSLNTEAFF.

Here the CDR3 reads CATSRGQRADTDTQYF. The CDR3 DNA is TGTGCCACCAGCAGGGGACAGCGGGCCGACACAGATACGCAGTATTTT. The rearrangement uses TRBV15 and TRBJ2-3; D might be TRBD1 (7 bases). V was clipped by 3 bases and J by 2 bases, with 15 bases between them. Germline-derived CDR1 and CDR2 are LNHNV and YYDKDF (reference sequence). The CDR3 is 16 amino acids.

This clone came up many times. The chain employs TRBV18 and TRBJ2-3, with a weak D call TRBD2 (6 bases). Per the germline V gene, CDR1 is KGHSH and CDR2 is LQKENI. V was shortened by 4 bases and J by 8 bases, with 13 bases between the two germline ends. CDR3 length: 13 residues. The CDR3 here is CASSRGDSGTQYF. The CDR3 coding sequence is TGTGCCAGCTCACGGGGGGACTCGGGTACGCAGTATTTT. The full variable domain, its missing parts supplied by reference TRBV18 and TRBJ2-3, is NAGVMQNPRHLVRRRGQEARLRCSPMKGHSHVYWYRQLPEEGLKFMVYLQKENIIDESGMPKERFSAEFPKEGPSILRIQQVVRGDSAAYFCASSRGDSGTQYFGPGTRLTVL.

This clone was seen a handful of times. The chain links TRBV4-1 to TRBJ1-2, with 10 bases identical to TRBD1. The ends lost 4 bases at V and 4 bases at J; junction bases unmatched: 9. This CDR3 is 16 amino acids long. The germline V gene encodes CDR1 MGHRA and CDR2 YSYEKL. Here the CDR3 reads CASSPPRGDRGYGYTF. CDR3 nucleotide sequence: TGCGCCAGCAGCCCCCCCAGGGGGGACAGGGGCTATGGCTACACCTTC.

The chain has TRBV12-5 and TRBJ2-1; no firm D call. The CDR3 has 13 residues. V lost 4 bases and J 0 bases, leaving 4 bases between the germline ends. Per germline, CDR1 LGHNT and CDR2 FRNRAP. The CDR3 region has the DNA TGTGCTAGTGGTTCAAGCTCCTACAATGAGCAGTTCTTC. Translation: CASGSSSYNEQFF.

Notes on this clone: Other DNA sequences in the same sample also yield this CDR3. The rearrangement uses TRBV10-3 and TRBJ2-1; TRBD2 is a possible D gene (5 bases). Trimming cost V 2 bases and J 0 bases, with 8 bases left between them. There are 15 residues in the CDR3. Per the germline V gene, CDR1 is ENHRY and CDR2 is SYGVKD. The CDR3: CAISERDSSYNEQFF. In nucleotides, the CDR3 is TGTGCCATCAGTGAGCGGGATAGCTCCTACAATGAGCAGTTCTTC.

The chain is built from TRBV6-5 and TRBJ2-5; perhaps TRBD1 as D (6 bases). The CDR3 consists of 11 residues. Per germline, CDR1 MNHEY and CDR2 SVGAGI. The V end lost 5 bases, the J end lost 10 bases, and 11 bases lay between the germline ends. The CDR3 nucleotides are TGTGCCAGCAGTGTTAGGACAGACCAGTACTTC. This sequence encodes CASSVRTDQYF.

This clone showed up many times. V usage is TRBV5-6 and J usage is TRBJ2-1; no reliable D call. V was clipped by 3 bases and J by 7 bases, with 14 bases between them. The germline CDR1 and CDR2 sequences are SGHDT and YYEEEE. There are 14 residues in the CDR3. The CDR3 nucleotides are TGTGCCAGCAGCTCGTCGACCCATACGAATGAGCAGTTCTTC. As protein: CASSSSTHTNEQFF.

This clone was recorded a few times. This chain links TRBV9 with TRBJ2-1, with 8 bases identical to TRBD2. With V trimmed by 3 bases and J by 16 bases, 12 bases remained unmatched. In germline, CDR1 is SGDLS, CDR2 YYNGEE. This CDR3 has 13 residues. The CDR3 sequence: CASSELQSGSQFF. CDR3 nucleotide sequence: TGTGCCAGCAGCGAACTTCAGAGCGGGAGTCAATTCTTC.

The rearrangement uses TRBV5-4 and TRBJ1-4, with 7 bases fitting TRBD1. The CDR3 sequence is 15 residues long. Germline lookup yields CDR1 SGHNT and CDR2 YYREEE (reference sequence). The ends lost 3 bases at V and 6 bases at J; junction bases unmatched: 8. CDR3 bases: TGTGCCAGCAGCTCCCACAAGGGGGCGGATGAAAAACTGTTTTTT. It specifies CASSSHKGADEKLFF.

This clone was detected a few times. The CDR3 DNA sequence: TGTGCCAGCAGCATTTCAGGGATGGGCTACGAGCAGTACTTC. It is translated as CASSISGMGYEQYF. The chain is built from TRBV7-3 and TRBJ2-7; tentatively, D is TRBD1 (5 bases). The CDR3 is 14 amino acids. Germline lookup yields CDR1 SGHTA and CDR2 FQGTGA. Trimming took 5 bases from V and 3 from J, leaving 14 bases between them.

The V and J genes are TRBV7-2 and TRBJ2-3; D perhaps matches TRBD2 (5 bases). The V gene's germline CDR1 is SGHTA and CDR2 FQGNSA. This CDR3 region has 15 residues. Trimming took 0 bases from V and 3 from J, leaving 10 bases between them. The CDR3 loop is CASSLAGVRTDTQYF. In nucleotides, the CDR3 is TGTGCCAGCAGCTTAGCGGGAGTCCGAACAGATACGCAGTATTTT.

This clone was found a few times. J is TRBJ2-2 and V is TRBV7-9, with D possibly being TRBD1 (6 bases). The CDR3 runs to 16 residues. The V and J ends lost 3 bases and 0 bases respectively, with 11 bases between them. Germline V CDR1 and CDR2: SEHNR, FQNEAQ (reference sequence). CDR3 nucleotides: TGTGCCAGCAGCTTCCAGGGGCCCCCGAACACCGGGGAGCTGTTTTTT. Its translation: CASSFQGPPNTGELFF.

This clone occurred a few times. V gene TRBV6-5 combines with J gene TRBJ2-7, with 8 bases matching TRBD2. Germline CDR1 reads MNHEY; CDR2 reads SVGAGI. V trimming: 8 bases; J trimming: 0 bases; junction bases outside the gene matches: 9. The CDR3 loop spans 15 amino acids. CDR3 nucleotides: TGTGCCAGCGCAGCTAGCGGGCTTAACTCCTACGAGCAGTACTTC. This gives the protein CASAASGLNSYEQYF.

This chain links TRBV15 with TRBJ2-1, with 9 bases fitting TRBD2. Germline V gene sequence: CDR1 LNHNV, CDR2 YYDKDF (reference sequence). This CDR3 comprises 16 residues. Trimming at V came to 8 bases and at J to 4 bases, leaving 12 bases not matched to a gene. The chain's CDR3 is CATFPDGLAQYNEQFF. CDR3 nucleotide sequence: TGTGCCACCTTCCCCGATGGACTAGCGCAATACAATGAGCAGTTCTTC. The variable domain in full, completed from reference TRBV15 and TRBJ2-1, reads DAMVIQNPRYQVTQFGKPVTLSCSQTLNHNVMYWYQQKSSQAPKLLFHYYDKDFNNEADTPDNFQSRRPNTSFCFLDIRSPGLGDTAMYLCATFPDGLAQYNEQFFGPGTRLTVL.

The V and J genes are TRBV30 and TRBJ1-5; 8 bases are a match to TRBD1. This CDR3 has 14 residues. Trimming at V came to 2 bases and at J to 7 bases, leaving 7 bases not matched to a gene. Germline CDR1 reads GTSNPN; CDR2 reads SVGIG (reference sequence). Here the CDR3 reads CAWSFGQGRQPQHF. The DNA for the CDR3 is TGTGCCTGGAGTTTCGGACAGGGTCGACAGCCCCAGCATTTT.

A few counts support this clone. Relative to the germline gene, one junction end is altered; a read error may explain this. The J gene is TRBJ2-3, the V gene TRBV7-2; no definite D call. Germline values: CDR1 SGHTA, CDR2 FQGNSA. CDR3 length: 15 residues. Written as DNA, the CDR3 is TGCGCCAGCAGCCAAGATATAGGGAGCACAGATACGCAGTATTTT. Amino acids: CASSQDIGSTDTQYF.

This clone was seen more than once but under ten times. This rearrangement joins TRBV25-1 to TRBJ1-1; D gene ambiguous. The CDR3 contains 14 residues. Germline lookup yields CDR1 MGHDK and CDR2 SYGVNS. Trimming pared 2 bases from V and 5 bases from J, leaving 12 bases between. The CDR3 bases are TGTGCCAGCAGTGAAGAGTCTACGGGGACTGAAGCTTTCTTT. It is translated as CASSEESTGTEAFF.

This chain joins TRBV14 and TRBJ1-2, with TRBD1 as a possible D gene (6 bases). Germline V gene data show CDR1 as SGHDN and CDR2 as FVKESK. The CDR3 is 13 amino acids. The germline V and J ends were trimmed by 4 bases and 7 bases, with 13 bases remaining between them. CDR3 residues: CASSPDRMGGYTF. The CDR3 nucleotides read TGTGCCAGCAGCCCGGACAGAATGGGTGGCTACACCTTC.

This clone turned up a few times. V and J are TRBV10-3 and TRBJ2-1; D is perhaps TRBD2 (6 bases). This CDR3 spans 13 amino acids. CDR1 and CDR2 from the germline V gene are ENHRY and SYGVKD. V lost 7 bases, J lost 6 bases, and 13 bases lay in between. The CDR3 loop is CAIKGVGGNEQFF. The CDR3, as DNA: TGTGCCATCAAGGGCGTGGGGGGCAATGAGCAGTTCTTC.

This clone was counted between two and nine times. The CDR3 sequence: CASSQMGETQYF. The CDR3 coding sequence is TGTGCCAGCAGCCAAATGGGAGAGACCCAGTACTTC. The chain uses TRBV14 and TRBJ2-5; D gene uncertain. In germline, CDR1 is SGHDN, CDR2 FVKESK. This CDR3 is 12 amino acids long. V lost 2 bases to trimming and J lost 4 bases, with 5 bases between them.

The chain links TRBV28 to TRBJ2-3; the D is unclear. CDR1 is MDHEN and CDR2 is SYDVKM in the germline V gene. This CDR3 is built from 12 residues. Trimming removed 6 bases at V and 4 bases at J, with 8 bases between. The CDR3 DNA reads TGTGCCAGCAGCCCATCCCCAGATACGCAGTATTTT. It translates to CASSPSPDTQYF.

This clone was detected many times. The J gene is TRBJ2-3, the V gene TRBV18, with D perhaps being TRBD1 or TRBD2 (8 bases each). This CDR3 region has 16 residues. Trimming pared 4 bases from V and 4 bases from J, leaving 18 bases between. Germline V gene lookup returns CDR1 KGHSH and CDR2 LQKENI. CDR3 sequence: CASSRAGQGLADTQYF. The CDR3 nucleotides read TGTGCCAGCTCACGGGCCGGACAGGGACTAGCAGATACGCAGTATTTT.

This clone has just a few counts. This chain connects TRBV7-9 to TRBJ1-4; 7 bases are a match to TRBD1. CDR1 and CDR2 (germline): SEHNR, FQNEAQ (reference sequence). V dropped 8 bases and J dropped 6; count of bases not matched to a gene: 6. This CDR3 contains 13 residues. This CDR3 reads CASSGTAYEKLFF. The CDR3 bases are TGTGCCAGCTCCGGGACAGCTTATGAAAAACTGTTTTTT.

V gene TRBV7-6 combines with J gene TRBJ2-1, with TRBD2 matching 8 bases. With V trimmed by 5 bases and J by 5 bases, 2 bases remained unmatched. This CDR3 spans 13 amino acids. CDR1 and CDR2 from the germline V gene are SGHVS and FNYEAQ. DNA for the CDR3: TGTGCCAGCAGCCGCGGGAGGAACAATGAGCAGTTCTTC. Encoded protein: CASSRGRNNEQFF. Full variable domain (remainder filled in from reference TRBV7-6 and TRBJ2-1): GAGVSQSPRYKVTKRGQDVALRCDPISGHVSLYWYRQALGQGPEFLTYFNYEAQQDKSGLPNDRFSAERPEGSISTLTIQRTEQRDSAMYRCASSRGRNNEQFFGPGTRLTVL.

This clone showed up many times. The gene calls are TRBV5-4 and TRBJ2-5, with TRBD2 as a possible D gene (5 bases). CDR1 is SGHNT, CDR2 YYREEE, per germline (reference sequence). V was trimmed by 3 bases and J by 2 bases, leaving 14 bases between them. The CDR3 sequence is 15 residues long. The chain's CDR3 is CASSYRQAAQETQYF. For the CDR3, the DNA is TGTGCCAGCAGCTATAGGCAAGCGGCACAAGAGACCCAGTACTTC.

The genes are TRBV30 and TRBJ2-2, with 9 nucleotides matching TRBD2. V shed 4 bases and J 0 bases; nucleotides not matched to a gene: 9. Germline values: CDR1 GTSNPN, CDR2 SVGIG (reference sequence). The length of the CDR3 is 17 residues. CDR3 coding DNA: TGTGCCTGGAATAAGGGCGCGGGAGGGGCGAACACCGGGGAGCTGTTTTTT. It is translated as CAWNKGAGGANTGELFF.

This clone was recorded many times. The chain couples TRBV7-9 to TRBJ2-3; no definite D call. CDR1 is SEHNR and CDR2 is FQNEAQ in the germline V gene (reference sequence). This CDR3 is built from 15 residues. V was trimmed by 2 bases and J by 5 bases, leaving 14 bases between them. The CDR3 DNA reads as TGTGCCAGCAGCTTATACTGGGGTACGGGAGATACGCAGTATTTT. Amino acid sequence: CASSLYWGTGDTQYF.